What follows is one T cell receptor beta chain and its context. TCRdb's copy holds only in-frame clones and misses some; the assay was immunoSEQ multiplex PCR. The sample has 17,000 or so clones; approximately 83% are singletons. Time point specified: pre-treatment baseline. Patients with prior systemic cancer treatment, concomitant immunosuppressants, or other active malignancies were excluded. This record belongs to a study of blood T cell dynamics during melanoma immunotherapy. This sample comprised blood, obtained from a patient treated with checkpoint blockade. This TCR derives from a human donor with melanoma.

CDR3 DNA: TGTGCCATCAGTGAGGAAGGGGGCTTGTCCTATGGCTACACCTTC. Translation: CAISEEGGLSYGYTF. This rearrangement joins TRBV10-3 to TRBJ1-2; 7 bases are shared with TRBD1. Germline loops: CDR1 ENHRY, CDR2 SYGVKD. This CDR3 has 15 amino acids. Trimming removed 2 bases from V and 4 bases from J; junction bases left unmatched: 7.